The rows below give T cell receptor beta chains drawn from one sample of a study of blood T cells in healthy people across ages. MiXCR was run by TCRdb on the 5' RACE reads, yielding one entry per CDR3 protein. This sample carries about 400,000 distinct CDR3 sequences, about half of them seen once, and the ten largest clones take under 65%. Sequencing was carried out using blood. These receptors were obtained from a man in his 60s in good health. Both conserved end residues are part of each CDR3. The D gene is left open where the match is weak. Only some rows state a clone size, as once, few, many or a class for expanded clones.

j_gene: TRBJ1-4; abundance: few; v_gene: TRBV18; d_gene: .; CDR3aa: CASSPSAALGMFF; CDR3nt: TGTGCCAGCTCACCATCGGCTGCCCTGGGGATGTTTTTT
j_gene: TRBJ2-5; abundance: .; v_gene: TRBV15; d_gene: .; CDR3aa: CATSRMGTVQETQYF; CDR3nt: TGTGCCACCAGCAGAATGGGGACGGTCCAAGAGACCCAGTACTTC
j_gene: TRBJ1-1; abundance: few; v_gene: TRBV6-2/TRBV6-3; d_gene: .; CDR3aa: CASTKGSGVPKAFF; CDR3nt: TGTGCCAGCACCAAAGGATCAGGGGTTCCAAAAGCTTTCTTT
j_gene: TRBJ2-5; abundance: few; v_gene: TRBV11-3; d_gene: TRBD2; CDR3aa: CASSDGTSGTVQYF; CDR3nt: TGTGCCAGCAGCGACGGGACTAGCGGGACGGTACAGTACTTC
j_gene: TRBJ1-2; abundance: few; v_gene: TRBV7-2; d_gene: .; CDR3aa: CASSPRRGTQGSNYGYTF; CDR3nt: TGTGCCAGCAGCCCCCGGCGGGGGACCCAAGGTTCTAACTATGGCTACACCTTC
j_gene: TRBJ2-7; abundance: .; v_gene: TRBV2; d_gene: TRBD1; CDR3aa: CASRALDRGAYEQYF; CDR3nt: TGTGCCAGCAGGGCCTTGGACAGGGGAGCCTACGAGCAGTACTTC
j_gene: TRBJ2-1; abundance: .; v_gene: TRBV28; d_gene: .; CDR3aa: CASSPSIAQGQFF; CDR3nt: TGTGCCAGCAGTCCCTCGATCGCCCAGGGGCAGTTCTTC
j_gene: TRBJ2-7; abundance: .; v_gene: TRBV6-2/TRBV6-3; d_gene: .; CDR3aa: CASTHSYEQYF; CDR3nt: TGTGCCAGCACTCACTCCTACGAGCAGTACTTC
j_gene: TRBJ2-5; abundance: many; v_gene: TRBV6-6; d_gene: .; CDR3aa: CASSQPPSPRETQYF; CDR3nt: TGTGCCAGCAGTCAACCCCCTAGCCCTAGGGAGACCCAGTACTTC
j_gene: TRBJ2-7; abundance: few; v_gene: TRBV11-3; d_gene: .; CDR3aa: CASSSASAAIYEQYF; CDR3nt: TGTGCCAGCAGCTCCGCATCTGCGGCTATTTACGAGCAGTACTTC
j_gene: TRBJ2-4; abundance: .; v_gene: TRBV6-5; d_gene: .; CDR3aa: CASSADGDLAKNIQYF; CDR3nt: TGTGCCAGCAGCGCGGACGGAGATTTAGCCAAAAACATTCAGTACTTC
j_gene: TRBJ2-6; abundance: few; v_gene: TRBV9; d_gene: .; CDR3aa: CASSPDTGANVLTF; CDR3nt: TGTGCCAGCAGCCCAGACACCGGGGCCAACGTCCTGACTTTC
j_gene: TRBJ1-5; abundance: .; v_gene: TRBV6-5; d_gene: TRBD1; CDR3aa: CASRPGTGFNQPQHF; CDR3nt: TGTGCCAGCAGACCCGGGACAGGGTTCAATCAGCCCCAGCATTTT
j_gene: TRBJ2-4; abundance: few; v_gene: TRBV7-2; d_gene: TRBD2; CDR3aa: CASTKYGREQYF; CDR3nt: TGTGCCAGCACCAAATATGGGAGGGAGCAGTACTTC
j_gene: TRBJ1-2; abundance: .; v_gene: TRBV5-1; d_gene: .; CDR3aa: CASSGGPLYGYTF; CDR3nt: TGCGCCAGCAGTGGGGGACCCCTCTATGGCTACACCTTC